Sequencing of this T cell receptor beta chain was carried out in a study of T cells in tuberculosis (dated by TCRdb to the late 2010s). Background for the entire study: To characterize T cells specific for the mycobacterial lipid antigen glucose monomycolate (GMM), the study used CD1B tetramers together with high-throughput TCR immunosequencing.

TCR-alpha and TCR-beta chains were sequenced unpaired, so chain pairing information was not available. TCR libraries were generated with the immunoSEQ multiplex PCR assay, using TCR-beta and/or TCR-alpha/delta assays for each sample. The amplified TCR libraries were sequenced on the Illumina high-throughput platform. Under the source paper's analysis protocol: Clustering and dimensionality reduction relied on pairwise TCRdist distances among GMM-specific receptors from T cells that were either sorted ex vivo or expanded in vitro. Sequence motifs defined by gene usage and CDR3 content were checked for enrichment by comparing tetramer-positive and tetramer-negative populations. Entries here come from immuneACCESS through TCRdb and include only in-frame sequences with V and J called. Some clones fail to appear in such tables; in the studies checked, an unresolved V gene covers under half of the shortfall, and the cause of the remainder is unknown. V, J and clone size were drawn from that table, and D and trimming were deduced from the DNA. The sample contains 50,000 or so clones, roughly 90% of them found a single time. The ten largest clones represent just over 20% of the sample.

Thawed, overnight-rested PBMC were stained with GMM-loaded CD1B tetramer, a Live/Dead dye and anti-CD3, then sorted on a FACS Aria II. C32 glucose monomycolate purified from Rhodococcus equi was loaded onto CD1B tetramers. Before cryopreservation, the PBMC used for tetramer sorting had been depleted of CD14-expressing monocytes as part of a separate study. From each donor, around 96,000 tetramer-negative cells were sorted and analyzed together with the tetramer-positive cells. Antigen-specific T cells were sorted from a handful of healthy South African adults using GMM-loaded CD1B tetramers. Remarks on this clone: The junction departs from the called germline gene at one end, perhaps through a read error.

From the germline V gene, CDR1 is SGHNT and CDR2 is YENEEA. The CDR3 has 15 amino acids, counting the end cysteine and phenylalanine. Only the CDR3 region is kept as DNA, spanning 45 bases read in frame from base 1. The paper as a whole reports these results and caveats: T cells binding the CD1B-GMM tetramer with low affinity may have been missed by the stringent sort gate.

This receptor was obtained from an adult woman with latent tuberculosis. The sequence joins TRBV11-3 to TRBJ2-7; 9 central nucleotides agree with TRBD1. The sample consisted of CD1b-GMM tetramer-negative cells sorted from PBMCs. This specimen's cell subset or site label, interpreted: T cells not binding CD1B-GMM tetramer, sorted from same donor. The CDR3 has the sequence CASSFLGQGSYGQYF. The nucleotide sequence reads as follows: TGTGCCAGCAGCTTTCTGGGACAGGGATCCTACGGGCAGTACTTC.